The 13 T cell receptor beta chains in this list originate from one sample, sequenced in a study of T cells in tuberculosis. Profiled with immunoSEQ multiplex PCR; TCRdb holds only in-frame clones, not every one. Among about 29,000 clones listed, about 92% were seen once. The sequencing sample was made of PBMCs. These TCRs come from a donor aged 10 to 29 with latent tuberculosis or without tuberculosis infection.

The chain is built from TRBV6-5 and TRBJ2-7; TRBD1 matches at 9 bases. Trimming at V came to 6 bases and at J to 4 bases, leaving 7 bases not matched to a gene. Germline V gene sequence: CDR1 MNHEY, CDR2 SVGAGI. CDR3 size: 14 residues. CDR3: CASSAGTGKYEQYF. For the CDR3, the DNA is TGTGCCAGCAGCGCCGGGACAGGGAAATACGAGCAGTACTTC.

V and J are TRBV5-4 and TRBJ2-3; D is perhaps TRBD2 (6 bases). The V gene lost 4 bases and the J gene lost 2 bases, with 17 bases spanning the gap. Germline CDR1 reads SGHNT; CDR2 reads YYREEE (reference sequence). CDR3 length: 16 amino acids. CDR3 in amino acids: CASSPEASGYTDTQYF. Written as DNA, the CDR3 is TGTGCCAGCAGCCCGGAGGCGAGCGGGTACACAGATACGCAGTATTTT.

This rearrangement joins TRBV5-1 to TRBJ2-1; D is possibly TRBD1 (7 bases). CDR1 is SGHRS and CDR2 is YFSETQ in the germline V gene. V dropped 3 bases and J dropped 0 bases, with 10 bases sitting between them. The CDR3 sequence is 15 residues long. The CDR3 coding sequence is TGCGCCAGCAGCTGGAGGGACAGCTCCTACAATGAGCAGTTCTTC. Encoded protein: CASSWRDSSYNEQFF.

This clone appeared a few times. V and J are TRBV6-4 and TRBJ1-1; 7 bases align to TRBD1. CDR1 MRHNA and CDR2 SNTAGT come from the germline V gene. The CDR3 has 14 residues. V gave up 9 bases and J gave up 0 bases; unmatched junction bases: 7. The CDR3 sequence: CASTGELLNTEAFF. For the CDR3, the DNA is TGTGCCAGTACAGGGGAACTCTTGAACACTGAAGCTTTCTTT.

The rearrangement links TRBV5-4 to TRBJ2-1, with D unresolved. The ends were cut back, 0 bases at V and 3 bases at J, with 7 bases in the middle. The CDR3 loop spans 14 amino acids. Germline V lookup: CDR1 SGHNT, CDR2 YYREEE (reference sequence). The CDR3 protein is CASSLGRNYNEQFF. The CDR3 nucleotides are TGTGCCAGCAGCTTGGGCAGAAACTACAATGAGCAGTTCTTC.

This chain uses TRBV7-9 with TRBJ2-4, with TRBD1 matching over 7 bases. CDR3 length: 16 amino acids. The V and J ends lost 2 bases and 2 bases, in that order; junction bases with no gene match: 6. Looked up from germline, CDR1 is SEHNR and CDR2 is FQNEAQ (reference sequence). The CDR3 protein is CASSLHEGATKNIQYF. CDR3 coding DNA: TGTGCCAGCAGCTTACACGAGGGGGCGACCAAAAACATTCAGTACTTC.

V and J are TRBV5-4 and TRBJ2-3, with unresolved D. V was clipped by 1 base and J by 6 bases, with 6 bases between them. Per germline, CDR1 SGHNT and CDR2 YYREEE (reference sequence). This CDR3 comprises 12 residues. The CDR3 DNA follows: TGTGCCAGCAGCTTGCGAGAGGATACGCAGTATTTT. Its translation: CASSLREDTQYF. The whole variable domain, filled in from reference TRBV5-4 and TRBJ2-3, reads ETGVTQSPTHLIKTRGQQVTLRCSSQSGHNTVSWYQQALGQGPQFIFQYYREEENGRGNFPPRFSGLQFPNYSSELNVNALELDDSALYLCASSLREDTQYFGPGTRLTVL.

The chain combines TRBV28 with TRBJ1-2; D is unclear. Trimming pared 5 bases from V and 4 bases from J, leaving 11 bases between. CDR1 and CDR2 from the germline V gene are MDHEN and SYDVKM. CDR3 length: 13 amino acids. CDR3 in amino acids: CASSAQFLYGYTF. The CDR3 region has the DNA TGTGCCAGCAGTGCCCAGTTTCTCTATGGCTACACCTTC.

The CDR3 here is CATVEQGVGANVLTF. DNA for the CDR3: TGTGCCACGGTAGAACAGGGGGTTGGGGCCAACGTCCTGACTTTC. J is TRBJ2-6 and V is TRBV6-5; 8 positions match TRBD1. V trimming: 10 bases; J trimming: 3 bases; junction bases outside the gene matches: 8. CDR3 size: 15 residues. The germline gives CDR1 MNHEY, CDR2 SVGAGI.

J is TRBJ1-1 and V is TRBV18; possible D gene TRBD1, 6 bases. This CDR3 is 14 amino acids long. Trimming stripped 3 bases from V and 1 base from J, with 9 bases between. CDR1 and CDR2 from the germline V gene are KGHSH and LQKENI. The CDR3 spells CASSPTTGNTEAFF. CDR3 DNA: TGTGCCAGCTCACCGACGACAGGGAACACTGAAGCTTTCTTT.

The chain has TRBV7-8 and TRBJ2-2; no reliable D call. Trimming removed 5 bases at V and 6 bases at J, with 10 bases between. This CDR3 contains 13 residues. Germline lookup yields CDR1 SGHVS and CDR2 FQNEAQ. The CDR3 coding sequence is TGTGCCAGCAGCCCCAGAAACGCCGGGGAGCTGTTTTTT. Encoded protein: CASSPRNAGELFF.

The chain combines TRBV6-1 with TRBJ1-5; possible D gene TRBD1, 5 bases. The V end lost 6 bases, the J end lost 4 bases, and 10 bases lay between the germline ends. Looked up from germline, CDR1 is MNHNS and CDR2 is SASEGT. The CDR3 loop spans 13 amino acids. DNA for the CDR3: TGTGCCAGCAGCGACAGAATAAATCAGCCCCAGCATTTT. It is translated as CASSDRINQPQHF.

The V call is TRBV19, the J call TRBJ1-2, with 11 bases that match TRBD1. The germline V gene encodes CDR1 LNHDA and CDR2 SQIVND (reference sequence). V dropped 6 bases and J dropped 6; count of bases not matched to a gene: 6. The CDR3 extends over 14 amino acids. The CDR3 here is CASRGQGAGNGYTF. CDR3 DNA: TGTGCCAGTAGAGGACAGGGGGCGGGAAATGGCTACACCTTC.